This T cell receptor (beta chain) was captured by sequencing in a study of blood T cells in healthy people across ages. Then a second PCR, running about 6 to 11 cycles, was carried out with a sample-barcoded 5' primer and a J-beta primer mix. Paired-end reads containing CDR3 totaled no fewer than 2.5 million for each sample. TCRdb redid the calling of the 5' RACE reads with MiXCR, one entry per CDR3 protein. The data show about 800,000 distinct CDR3 sequences, 20% to 25% seen once. The V gene lost 1 base and the J gene lost 0 bases, with 10 bases spanning the gap. The CDR3 loop spans 17 amino acids. CDR1 ENHRY and CDR2 SYGVKD come from the germline V gene. This sample also belongs to another study, concerning T cells of mothers and their children.

The V gene is TRBV10-3, the J gene TRBJ1-6; D gene uncertain. The sample consisted of blood. The source of this sequence is a boy aged 10-17 years in good health. The CDR3 is CAISEFITSSYNSPLHF. Here the CDR3 DNA reads TGTGCCATCAGTGAGTTTATAACAAGCTCCTATAATTCACCCCTCCACTTT.